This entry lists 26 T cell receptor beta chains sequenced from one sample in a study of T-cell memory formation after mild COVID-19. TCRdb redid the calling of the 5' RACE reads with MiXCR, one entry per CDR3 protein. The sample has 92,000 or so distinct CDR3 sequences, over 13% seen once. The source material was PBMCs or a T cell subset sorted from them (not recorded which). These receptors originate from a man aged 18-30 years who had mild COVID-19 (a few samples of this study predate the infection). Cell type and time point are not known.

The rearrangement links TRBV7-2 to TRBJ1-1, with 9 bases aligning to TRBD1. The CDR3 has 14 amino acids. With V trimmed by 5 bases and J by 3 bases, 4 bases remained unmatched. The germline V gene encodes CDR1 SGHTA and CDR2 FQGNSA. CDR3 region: CASSPGTGYTEAFF. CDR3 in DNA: TGTGCCAGCAGCCCAGGGACAGGGTACACTGAAGCTTTCTTT.

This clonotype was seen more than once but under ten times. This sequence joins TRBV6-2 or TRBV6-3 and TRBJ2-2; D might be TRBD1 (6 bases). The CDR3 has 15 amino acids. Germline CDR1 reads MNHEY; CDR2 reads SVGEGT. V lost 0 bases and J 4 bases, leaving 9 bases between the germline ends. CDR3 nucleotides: TGTGCCAGCAGTTACTCGGGACATCTCACCGGGGAGCTGTTTTTT. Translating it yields CASSYSGHLTGELFF.

CDR3 residues: CASSPGGVNYGYTF. Written as DNA, the CDR3 is TGTGCCAGCAGTCCCGGCGGGGTTAACTATGGCTACACCTTC. This chain links TRBV12-3 or TRBV12-4 with TRBJ1-2; D unclear. V was shortened by 5 bases and J by 1 base, with 11 bases between the two germline ends. The CDR3 is made up of 14 amino acids.

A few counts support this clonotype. CDR3 in DNA: TGTGCCAGCAGCTCGGGACTAGCGGGGCCCATACAAGAGACCCAGTACTTC. It translates to CASSSGLAGPIQETQYF. The gene calls are TRBV5-5 and TRBJ2-5, with 13 bases matching TRBD2. CDR1 and CDR2 (germline): SGHKS, YYEKEE (reference sequence). The V and J ends lost 3 bases and 2 bases, in that order; junction bases with no gene match: 7. The CDR3 has 17 amino acids.

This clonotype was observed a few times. For the CDR3, the DNA is TGTGCCAGCAGTGAATTTCAACAATCTAACTATGGCTACACCTTC. Translated: CASSEFQQSNYGYTF. V is TRBV6-1 and J is TRBJ1-2, with unresolved D. The V gene lost 2 bases and the J gene lost 0 bases, with 10 bases spanning the gap. The germline gives CDR1 MNHNS, CDR2 SASEGT. The CDR3 has 15 residues.

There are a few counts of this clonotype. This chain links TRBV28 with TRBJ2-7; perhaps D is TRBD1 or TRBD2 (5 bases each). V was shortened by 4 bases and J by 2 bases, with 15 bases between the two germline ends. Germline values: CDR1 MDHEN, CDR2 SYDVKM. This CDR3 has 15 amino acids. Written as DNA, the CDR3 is TGTGCCAGCAGTTCCCTGGGACCGGCACCCTACGAGCAGTACGTC. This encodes CASSSLGPAPYEQYV.

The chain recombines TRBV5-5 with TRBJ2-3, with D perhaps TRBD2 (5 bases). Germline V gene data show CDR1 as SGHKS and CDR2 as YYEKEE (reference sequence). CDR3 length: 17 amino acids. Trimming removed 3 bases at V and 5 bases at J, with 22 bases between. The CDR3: CASSSLPEGYSGDTQYF. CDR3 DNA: TGTGCCAGCAGCTCCTTACCTGAGGGATACTCAGGAGATACGCAGTATTTT.

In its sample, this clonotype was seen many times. For the CDR3, the DNA is TGTGCCAGCAGCCCCTCGGACAGTCCTCAGCCCCAGCATTTT. Its translation: CASSPSDSPQPQHF. The gene calls are TRBV6-5 and TRBJ1-5; the D gene is possibly TRBD1 (6 bases). CDR3 length equals 14 residues. V lost 6 bases, J lost 6 bases, and 15 bases lay in between. Germline V CDR1 and CDR2: MNHEY, SVGAGI.

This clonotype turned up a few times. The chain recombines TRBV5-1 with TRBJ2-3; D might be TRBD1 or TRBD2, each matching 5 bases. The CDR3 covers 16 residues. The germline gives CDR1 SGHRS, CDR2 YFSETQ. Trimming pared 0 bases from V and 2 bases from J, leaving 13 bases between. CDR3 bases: TGCGCCAGCAGCTTGGCCGGGGCGCCACCCACAGATACGCAGTATTTT. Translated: CASSLAGAPPTDTQYF.

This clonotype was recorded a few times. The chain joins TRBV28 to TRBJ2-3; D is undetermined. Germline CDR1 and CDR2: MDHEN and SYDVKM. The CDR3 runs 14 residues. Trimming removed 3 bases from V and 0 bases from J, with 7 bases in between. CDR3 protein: CASSLTASTDTQYF. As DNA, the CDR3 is TGTGCCAGCAGTTTGACTGCTAGCACAGATACGCAGTATTTT.

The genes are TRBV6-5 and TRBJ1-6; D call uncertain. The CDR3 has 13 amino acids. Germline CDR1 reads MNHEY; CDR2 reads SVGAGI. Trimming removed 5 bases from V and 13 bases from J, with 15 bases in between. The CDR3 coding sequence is TGTGCCAGCAGTCCCCAAACTGGGCGGCCCCTCCACTTT. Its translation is CASSPQTGRPLHF.

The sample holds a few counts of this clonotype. The CDR3 protein is CASSQAPGRHYGYTF. The DNA for the CDR3 is TGCGCCAGCAGCCAAGCCCCAGGACGGCACTATGGCTACACCTTC. The V gene is TRBV4-1, the J gene TRBJ1-2; D remains ambiguous. Trimming cost V 1 base and J 3 bases, with 12 bases left between them. This CDR3 region has 15 residues. The germline CDR1 and CDR2 sequences are MGHRA and YSYEKL.

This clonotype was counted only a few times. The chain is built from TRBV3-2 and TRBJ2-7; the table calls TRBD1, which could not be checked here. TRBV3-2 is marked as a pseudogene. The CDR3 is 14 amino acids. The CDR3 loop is CASKDRGLDYEQYV. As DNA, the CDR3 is TGTGCCAGCAAAGACAGGGGGCTTGACTACGAGCAGTACGTC.

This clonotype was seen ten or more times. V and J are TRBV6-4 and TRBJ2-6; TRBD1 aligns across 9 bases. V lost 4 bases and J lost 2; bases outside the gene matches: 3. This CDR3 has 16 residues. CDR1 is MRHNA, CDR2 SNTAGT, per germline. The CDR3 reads CASSVTGGAGANVLTF. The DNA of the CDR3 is TGTGCCAGCAGTGTGACAGGGGGAGCTGGGGCCAACGTCCTGACTTTC.

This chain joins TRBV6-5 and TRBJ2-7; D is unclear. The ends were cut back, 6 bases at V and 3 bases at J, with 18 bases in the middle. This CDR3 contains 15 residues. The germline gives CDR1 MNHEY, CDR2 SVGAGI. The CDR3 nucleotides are TGTGCCAGCAGGGGCGTGGGGAACTCGTACTACGAGCAGTACTTC. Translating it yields CASRGVGNSYYEQYF.

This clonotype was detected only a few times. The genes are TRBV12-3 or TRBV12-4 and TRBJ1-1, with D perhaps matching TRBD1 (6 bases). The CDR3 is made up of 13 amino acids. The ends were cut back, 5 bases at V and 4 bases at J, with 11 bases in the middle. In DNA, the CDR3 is TGTGCCAGCAGTAGGGGGGGCCCCACTGAAGCTTTCTTT. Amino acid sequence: CASSRGGPTEAFF.

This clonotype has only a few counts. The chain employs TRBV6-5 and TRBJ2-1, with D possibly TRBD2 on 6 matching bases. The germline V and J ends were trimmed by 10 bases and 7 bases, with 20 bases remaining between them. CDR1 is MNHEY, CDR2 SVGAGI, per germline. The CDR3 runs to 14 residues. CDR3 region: CATTRGGAGNEQFF. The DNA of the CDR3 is TGTGCCACCACCCGCGGAGGGGCGGGGAATGAGCAGTTCTTC.

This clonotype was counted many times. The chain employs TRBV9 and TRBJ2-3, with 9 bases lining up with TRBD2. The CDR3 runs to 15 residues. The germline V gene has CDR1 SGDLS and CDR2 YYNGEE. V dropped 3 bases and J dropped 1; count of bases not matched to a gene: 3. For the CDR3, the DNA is TGTGCCAGCAGCGGCGGGGGGGGAGGCACAGATACGCAGTATTTT. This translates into CASSGGGGGTDTQYF.

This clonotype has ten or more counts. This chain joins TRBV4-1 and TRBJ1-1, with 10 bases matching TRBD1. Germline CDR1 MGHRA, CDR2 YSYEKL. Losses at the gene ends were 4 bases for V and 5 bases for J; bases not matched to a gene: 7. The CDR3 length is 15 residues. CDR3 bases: TGCGCCAGCAGCCCGTGGACAGGGGGGCAAACTGAAGCTTTCTTT. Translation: CASSPWTGGQTEAFF.

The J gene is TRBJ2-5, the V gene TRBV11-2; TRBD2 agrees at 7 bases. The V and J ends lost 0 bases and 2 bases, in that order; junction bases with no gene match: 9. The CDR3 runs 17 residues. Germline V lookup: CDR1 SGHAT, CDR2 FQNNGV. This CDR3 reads CASSLDPSGDPQETQYF. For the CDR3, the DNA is TGTGCCAGCAGCTTAGACCCCAGCGGGGACCCACAAGAGACCCAGTACTTC.

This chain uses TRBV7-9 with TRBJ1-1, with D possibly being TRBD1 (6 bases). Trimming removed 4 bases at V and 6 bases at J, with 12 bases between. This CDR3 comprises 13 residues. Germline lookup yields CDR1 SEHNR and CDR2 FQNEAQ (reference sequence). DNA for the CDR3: TGTGCCAGCAGCTCGGGGGCGACCCCTGAAGCTTTCTTT. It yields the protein CASSSGATPEAFF. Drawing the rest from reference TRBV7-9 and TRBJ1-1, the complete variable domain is DTGVSQNPRHKITKRGQNVTFRCDPISEHNRLYWYRQTLGQGPEFLTYFQNEAQLEKSRLLSDRFSAERPKGSFSTLEIQRTEQGDSAMYLCASSSGATPEAFFGQGTRLTVV.

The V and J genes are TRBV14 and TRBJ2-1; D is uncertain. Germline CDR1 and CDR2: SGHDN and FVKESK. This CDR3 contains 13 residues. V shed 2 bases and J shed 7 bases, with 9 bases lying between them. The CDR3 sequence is CASSQLGLNEQFF. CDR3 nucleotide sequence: TGTGCCAGCAGCCAACTCGGTCTTAATGAGCAGTTCTTC.

The CDR3 DNA reads as TGTGCCAGCAGTATATCGTGGACAGTGAACACTGAAGCTTTCTTT. This sequence encodes CASSISWTVNTEAFF. V gene TRBV6-2 or TRBV6-3 combines with J gene TRBJ1-1; a weak D match, TRBD1 (6 bases). This CDR3 comprises 15 residues. The germline V gene has CDR1 MNHEY and CDR2 SVGEGT. V was trimmed by 5 bases and J by 0 bases, leaving 13 bases between them.

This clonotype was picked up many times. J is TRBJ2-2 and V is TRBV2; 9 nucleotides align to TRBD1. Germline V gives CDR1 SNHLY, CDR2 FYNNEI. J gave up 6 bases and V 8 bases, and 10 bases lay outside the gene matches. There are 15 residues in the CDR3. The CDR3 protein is CASSGTGYSAGELFF. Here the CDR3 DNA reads TGTGCCAGCTCCGGGACAGGGTATTCGGCCGGGGAGCTGTTTTTT.

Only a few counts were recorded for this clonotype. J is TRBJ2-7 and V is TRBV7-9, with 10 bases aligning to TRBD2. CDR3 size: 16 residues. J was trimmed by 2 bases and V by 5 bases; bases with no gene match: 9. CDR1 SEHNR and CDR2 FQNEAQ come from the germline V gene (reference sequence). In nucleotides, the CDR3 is TGTGCCAGCAGCCCAACCTGGACTAGCGGTGCCTACGAGCAGTACTTC. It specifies CASSPTWTSGAYEQYF. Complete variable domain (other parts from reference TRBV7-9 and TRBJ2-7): DTGVSQNPRHKITKRGQNVTFRCDPISEHNRLYWYRQTLGQGPEFLTYFQNEAQLEKSRLLSDRFSAERPKGSFSTLEIQRTEQGDSAMYLCASSPTWTSGAYEQYFGPGTRLTVT.

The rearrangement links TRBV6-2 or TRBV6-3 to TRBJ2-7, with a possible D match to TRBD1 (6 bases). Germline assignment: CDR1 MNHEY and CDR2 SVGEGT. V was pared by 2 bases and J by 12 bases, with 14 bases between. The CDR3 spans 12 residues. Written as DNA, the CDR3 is TGTGCCAGCAGTTACCTGACAGGACCGGCGTACTTC. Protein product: CASSYLTGPAYF.